This T cell receptor (beta chain) was captured in a study of Ad26.COV2.S vaccination and SARS-CoV-2 variants. Turning to the study itself: Among those in the COV1001 Ad26.COV2.S trial arm was the donor. Recipients of Ad26.COV2.S got it intramuscularly, once or twice 56 days apart.

V lost 0 bases, J lost 0 bases, and 7 bases lay in between. The CDR3 is 15 residues long. The germline CDR1 and CDR2 sequences are SGDLS and YYNGEE. The sample's treatment: about 20 received Ad26.COV2.S at low or high dose, single or two shots; about 5 received placebo; per-sample allocation not given. Collection of samples fell on day 63 after the first vaccine or placebo injection. Method: immunoSEQ multiplex PCR; TCRdb's copy keeps in-frame clones and lacks some. The top ten hold 3.3% of the sample, which has 350,000 to 450,000 clones, approximately 81% seen once. Study conclusions and caveats: Comparable non-spike TCR breadth was observed in vaccine and placebo recipients. People given the vaccine had a wider spike-specific TCR breadth than placebo recipients did.

As regards this clone: Its antigen is unknown.

The TCR was taken from a person aged 18-60 years who received the Ad26.COV2.S COVID-19 vaccine or a placebo. The rearrangement joins TRBV9 to TRBJ2-1; D is perhaps TRBD2 (6 bases). The sample in question was peripheral blood, obtained in a trial of Ad26.COV2.S vaccine versus placebo. The CDR3, as DNA: TGTGCCAGCAGCGTAGCGGGGGTCTCCTACAATGAGCAGTTCTTC. This gives the protein CASSVAGVSYNEQFF.